The 24 T cell receptor beta chains given below trace back to one sample, sequenced in a study of cytomegalovirus exposure and HLA in healthy donors. The PCR used 60 Vbeta and 13 Jbeta primers. TCRdb's table, derived via immunoSEQ multiplex PCR, lists solely in-frame clones and lacks some. Of 200,000 to 300,000 clones listed, roughly 80% are singletons. Sequencing was carried out using PBMCs. The receptors derive from a woman between 40 and 50 years old in good health and CMV-seropositive.

CDR3 region: CASSEEESLGNEAFF. CDR3 nucleotide sequence: TGTGCCAGCAGTGAGGAGGAATCCCTTGGGAATGAAGCTTTCTTT. This chain links TRBV2 with TRBJ1-1; D is uncertain. In germline, CDR1 is SNHLY, CDR2 FYNNEI. Trimming took 3 bases from V and 7 from J, leaving 18 bases between them. The CDR3 runs 15 residues. The entire variable domain, with the rest obtained from reference TRBV2 and TRBJ1-1, is as follows: EPEVTQTPSHQVTQMGQEVILRCVPISNHLYFYWYRQILGQKVEFLVSFYNNEISEKSEIFDDQFSVERPDGSNFTLKIRSTKLEDSAMYFCASSEEESLGNEAFFGQGTRLTVV.

V and J are TRBV15 and TRBJ2-1; 9 nucleotides agree with TRBD2. The length of the CDR3 is 16 residues. The V and J ends lost 0 bases and 6 bases, in that order; junction bases with no gene match: 6. CDR1 is LNHNV, CDR2 YYDKDF, per germline (reference sequence). The CDR3 DNA reads as TGTGCCACCAGCAGAGAAAGGACTAGCGTGGGCAATGAGCAGTTCTTC. Its translation: CATSRERTSVGNEQFF.

The V call is TRBV18, the J call TRBJ1-2; D remains unclear. CDR1 is KGHSH, CDR2 LQKENI, per germline. V was cut by 2 bases and J by 4 bases, with 17 bases left in between. The CDR3 totals 16 residues. This CDR3 is CASSPVAPAPTYGYTF. The CDR3 region has the DNA TGTGCCAGCTCACCAGTAGCTCCGGCTCCTACCTATGGCTACACCTTC.

The chain is built from TRBV25-1 and TRBJ2-3; 12 bases map to TRBD1. Germline trimming cut 4 bases from V and 11 bases from J; bases unmatched to any gene: 10. Germline V CDR1 and CDR2: MGHDK, SYGVNS. The CDR3 contains 15 residues. CDR3 coding DNA: TGTGCCAGCAGTGGTCCGGGACAGGGGGCCTGGGAGCAGTATTTT. Its translation is CASSGPGQGAWEQYF.

The gene calls are TRBV5-4 and TRBJ2-7, with 10 bases identical to TRBD1. The junction had 7 bases not matched to a gene; V was cut back by 2 bases and J by 2 bases. The CDR3 runs 16 residues. Germline-derived CDR1 and CDR2 are SGHNT and YYREEE (reference sequence). The CDR3 protein is CASSFDRGRVPYEQYF. CDR3 sequence (DNA): TGTGCCAGCAGCTTTGACAGGGGGCGCGTTCCCTACGAGCAGTACTTC.

The chain joins TRBV6-6 to TRBJ1-2; 7 bases align to TRBD1. CDR1 and CDR2 (germline): MNHNY, SVGAGI (reference sequence). V was clipped by 6 bases and J by 8 bases; unmatched bases: 12. CDR3 length: 14 amino acids. Here the CDR3 reads CASRSPDRVSGYTF. CDR3 in DNA: TGTGCCAGCAGGTCCCCTGACAGGGTCTCCGGCTACACCTTC.

V is TRBV28 and J is TRBJ1-6; no firm D call. Germline V gene lookup returns CDR1 MDHEN and CDR2 SYDVKM. This CDR3 contains 16 residues. The germline V and J ends were trimmed by 3 bases and 10 bases, with 19 bases remaining between them. The CDR3 DNA is TGTGCCAGCAGTTTCCCCTCGGACTGGGTGGGGTCACCCCTCCACTTT. Amino acids: CASSFPSDWVGSPLHF.

V usage is TRBV19 and J usage is TRBJ1-4; a weak D match, TRBD1 (6 bases). V was cut by 6 bases and J by 13 bases, with 24 bases left in between. The length of the CDR3 is 15 residues. Germline CDR1 is LNHDA and CDR2 is SQIVND (reference sequence). The CDR3 DNA is TGTGCCAGTAGCCCTCGACAGGTGTCAATGAAAATACTGTTTTTT. The encoded protein is CASSPRQVSMKILFF.

This chain connects TRBV5-1 to TRBJ1-2, with D tentatively TRBD1 (6 bases). This CDR3 is 13 amino acids long. CDR1 and CDR2 (germline): SGHRS, YFSETQ. Between the trimmed V and J ends, which lost 7 bases and 3 bases, there was a span of 13 bases. CDR3 nucleotides: TGCGCCAGCTATCAGGGGAATCACTATGGCTACACCTTC. It is translated as CASYQGNHYGYTF. Combining the CDR3 with reference TRBV5-1 and TRBJ1-2 gives the whole variable domain KAGVTQTPRYLIKTRGQQVTLSCSPISGHRSVSWYQQTPGQGLQFLFEYFSETQRNKGNFPGRFSGRQFSNSRSEMNVSTLELGDSALYLCASYQGNHYGYTFGSGTRLTVV.

CDR3 nucleotides: TGTGCCAGCAGCTTGGGACAGGGGGCGACCCTATCCTACAATGAGCAGTTCTTC. It codes for CASSLGQGATLSYNEQFF. The J gene is TRBJ2-1, the V gene TRBV9; TRBD1 matches 12 bases. Germline CDR1 SGDLS, CDR2 YYNGEE. This CDR3 is 18 amino acids long. After removal of 4 bases from V and 1 base from J, the junction contained 9 bases not matched to a gene.

The V gene is TRBV7-9, the J gene TRBJ1-6, with D tentatively TRBD1 (5 bases). The CDR3 runs to 14 residues. Trimming removed 5 bases at V and 9 bases at J, with 14 bases between. Germline CDR1 and CDR2: SEHNR and FQNEAQ (reference sequence). DNA of the CDR3: TGTGCCAGCAGCCCCCGGGGGGAGTTTTCACCCCTCCACTTT. Encoded protein: CASSPRGEFSPLHF.

This clone appeared a few times. This chain links TRBV7-2 with TRBJ1-3; perhaps TRBD1 as D (6 bases). V lost 1 base and J lost 0, with 10 bases in between. Germline lookup yields CDR1 SGHTA and CDR2 FQGNSA. This CDR3 has 16 residues. Here the CDR3 DNA reads TGTGCCAGCAGCTTAGGGGGAGGGGGCTCTGGAAACACCATATATTTT. Amino acid sequence: CASSLGGGGSGNTIYF.

A single count supports this clone. This chain uses TRBV7-3 with TRBJ2-1, with D maybe TRBD2 (7 bases). Germline loops: CDR1 SGHTA, CDR2 FQGTGA. Trimming took off 4 bases at V and 9 bases at J, with 19 bases between the two ends. The CDR3 totals 15 residues. Here the CDR3 DNA reads TGTGCCAGCAGCTCCCTAGGGGGGGCCTACGGTGAGCAGTTCTTC. Its translation: CASSSLGGAYGEQFF.

This clone was seen just once. V gene TRBV27 combines with J gene TRBJ1-1; a possible D gene is TRBD1 (6 bases). Trimming left V 7 bases short and J 0 bases short, with 12 bases between. The CDR3 loop spans 14 amino acids. Germline loops: CDR1 MNHEY, CDR2 SMNVEV (reference sequence). The CDR3 region is CASTPTGMNTEAFF. Written as DNA, the CDR3 is TGTGCCAGCACTCCTACAGGGATGAACACTGAAGCTTTCTTT.

The chain links TRBV27 to TRBJ1-2; the match to TRBD1 covers 8 bases. Per the germline V gene, CDR1 is MNHEY and CDR2 is SMNVEV (reference sequence). Trimming at V came to 6 bases and at J to 4 bases, leaving 10 bases not matched to a gene. The CDR3 sequence is 15 residues long. The CDR3 region is CASRPTGGYRYGYTF. The CDR3 coding sequence is TGTGCCAGCAGACCTACAGGGGGTTACCGCTATGGCTACACCTTC.

The chain uses TRBV19 and TRBJ1-1; D possibly corresponds to TRBD1 (5 bases). Per germline, CDR1 LNHDA and CDR2 SQIVND (reference sequence). V dropped 6 bases and J dropped 1 base, with 12 bases sitting between them. The CDR3 loop spans 14 amino acids. The CDR3 here is CASRVGGGNTEAFF. CDR3 DNA: TGTGCCAGTAGAGTGGGGGGAGGGAACACTGAAGCTTTCTTT.

J is TRBJ2-7 and V is TRBV5-1; 7 bases match TRBD1. CDR1 and CDR2 (germline): SGHRS, YFSETQ. The V gene end was trimmed by 5 bases and the J gene end by 0 bases; junction bases not matched to a gene: 8. CDR3 length equals 15 residues. The CDR3 DNA is TGCGCCAGCAGACCCGACAGGGCGCTCTCCTACGAGCAGTACTTC. Amino acid sequence: CASRPDRALSYEQYF. Full variable domain (outside the CDR3, taken from reference TRBV5-1 and TRBJ2-7): KAGVTQTPRYLIKTRGQQVTLSCSPISGHRSVSWYQQTPGQGLQFLFEYFSETQRNKGNFPGRFSGRQFSNSRSEMNVSTLELGDSALYLCASRPDRALSYEQYFGPGTRLTVT.

The gene calls are TRBV4-3 and TRBJ2-3; 10 bases agree with TRBD2. The CDR3 extends over 16 amino acids. Germline CDR1 is LGHNA and CDR2 is YSLEER. Trimming removed 4 bases from V and 5 bases from J; junction bases left unmatched: 9. CDR3 loop: CASSLQAGGPRDTQYF. Here the CDR3 DNA reads TGCGCCAGCAGCCTCCAAGCGGGGGGGCCGAGAGATACGCAGTATTTT.

V gene TRBV2 combines with J gene TRBJ2-7; the match to TRBD2 covers 7 bases. Germline CDR1 reads SNHLY; CDR2 reads FYNNEI. This CDR3 contains 13 residues. The V and J ends lost 8 bases and 2 bases, in that order; junction bases with no gene match: 6. CDR3 DNA sequence: TGTGCCAGCGTCCCGGGACTAACCTACGAGCAGTACTTC. This translates into CASVPGLTYEQYF.

The rearrangement links TRBV5-1 to TRBJ2-5, with TRBD2 identical over 10 bases. The germline V gene has CDR1 SGHRS and CDR2 YFSETQ. V lost 0 bases to trimming and J lost 2 bases; unmatched junction nucleotides: 13. The CDR3 length is 19 residues. The CDR3 sequence is CASSLGVQASGGSQETQYF. CDR3 bases: TGCGCCAGCAGCTTGGGGGTGCAAGCTAGCGGGGGTTCACAAGAGACCCAGTACTTC.

This clone was seen a single time. The V and J genes are TRBV10-3 and TRBJ2-1; 12 bases line up with TRBD2. The J segment lost 9 bases and the V segment lost 5 bases, leaving 8 bases of the junction unmatched. CDR1 and CDR2 (germline): ENHRY, SYGVKD. This CDR3 contains 15 residues. This chain's CDR3 is CAISYSSGRAGEQFF. DNA of the CDR3: TGTGCCATCAGTTACTCTAGCGGGAGGGCCGGTGAGCAGTTCTTC.

This clone was seen more than once but under ten times. The chain has TRBV7-2 and TRBJ2-3, with a weak D call TRBD2 (6 bases). This CDR3 has 15 amino acids. The V gene lost 1 base and the J gene lost 1 base, with 9 bases spanning the gap. CDR1 is SGHTA, CDR2 FQGNSA, per germline. CDR3 loop: CASSLDGGGTDTQYF. The DNA of the CDR3 is TGTGCCAGCAGCTTAGACGGGGGAGGCACAGATACGCAGTATTTT.

The count of this clone is one. Germline and junction disagree at one end, which may indicate a read error. The rearrangement links TRBV2 to TRBJ2-1; 10 bases are shared with TRBD2. CDR1 is SNHLY and CDR2 is FYNNEI in the germline V gene. The CDR3 loop spans 16 amino acids. This CDR3 is CASGERLAGVGNEQFF. CDR3 coding DNA: TGTGCCAGCGGTGAGAGGCTAGCGGGAGTCGGTAATGAGCAGTTCTTC.

This rearrangement joins TRBV7-9 to TRBJ2-7; 7 bases are shared with TRBD2. Unmatched junction bases numbered 8, after V lost 1 base and J lost 5 bases. Germline assignment: CDR1 SEHNR and CDR2 FQNEAQ (reference sequence). This CDR3 region has 15 residues. The DNA for the CDR3 is TGTGCCAGCAGCTTAGTCGGCGGGAGAATCCACGAGCAGTACTTC. This sequence encodes CASSLVGGRIHEQYF.